This is a list of T cell receptor beta chains from one sample in a study of blood T cell repertoires in COVID-19. TCRdb's table, derived via immunoSEQ multiplex PCR, lists solely in-frame clones and lacks some. The data contain approximately 300,000 clones, over 75% of them seen just once; the ten biggest clones take up approximately 7.5%. The specimen was peripheral blood. The receptor source for this set is a woman younger than 45 with COVID-19, enrolled during active disease. Each CDR3 is given with its conserved first and last residue. The D gene is left open where the match is weak. Where a row states a size, it is once, few, many or the class of an expanded clone; other rows omit it.

NA	once	TRBV5-6	16	TRBJ1-6	TGTGCCAGCAGCTTGTATGAGTGGAGCTATAATTCACCCCTCCACTTT	CASSLYEWSYNSPLHF
TRBD1	NA	TRBV5-1	15	TRBJ2-7	TGCGCCAGCAGACCCGGGACAGGGATTTTCTACGAGCAGTACTTC	CASRPGTGIFYEQYF
NA	NA	TRBV9	15	TRBJ1-1	TGTGCCAGCAGCGAGCAACCGGACAGCTACACTGAAGCTTTCTTT	CASSEQPDSYTEAFF
TRBD1	NA	TRBV7-9	17	TRBJ1-6	TGTGCCAGCAGCTTAGGCGGGGGACAGGGTGGCCATTCACCCCTCCACTTT	CASSLGGGQGGHSPLHF
TRBD2	once	TRBV6-4	17	TRBJ2-3	TGTGCCAGCAGTGCCAGAGCGGGAGGAAAGAGAAGAGATACGCAGTATTTT	CASSARAGGKRRDTQYF
TRBD1	NA	TRBV14	16	TRBJ2-2	TGTGCCAGCAGCCACCGACAGGGACGTTACACCGGGGAGCTGTTTTTT	CASSHRQGRYTGELFF
TRBD2	NA	TRBV4-2	17	TRBJ2-3	TGTGCCAGCAGCCAAGTCAGACTAGCGGGAGGCACAGATACGCAGTATTTT	CASSQVRLAGGTDTQYF
TRBD2	NA	TRBV19	14	TRBJ2-2	TGTGCCAGTAGTATAACCGGGGGGGCCGGGGAGCTGTTTTTT	CASSITGGAGELFF
NA	once	TRBV9	16	TRBJ1-3	TGTGCCAGCAGCGCGGAGGAAGGGTTCTTAGGAAACACCATATATTTT	CASSAEEGFLGNTIYF
TRBD2	NA	TRBV18	18	TRBJ2-7	TGTGCCAGCTCTACGATACCGGGACTAGCGGGAGTGGTCTACGAGCAGTACTTC	CASSTIPGLAGVVYEQYF
NA	NA	TRBV3-1/TRBV3-2	14	TRBJ2-7	TGTGCCAGCAGCCTCGGTACAGGGACCTACGAGCAGTACTTC	CASSLGTGTYEQYF
TRBD1	NA	TRBV5-6	14	TRBJ2-7	TGTGCCAGCAGCTTGGTAGGGGGCAGCTACGAGCAGTACTTC	CASSLVGGSYEQYF
NA	NA	TRBV28	16	TRBJ1-3	TGTGCCAGCAGCGCCGGTGGGCAGCCCTCTGGAAACACCATATATTTT	CASSAGGQPSGNTIYF
NA	NA	TRBV15	12	TRBJ1-1	TGTGCCTCTATGGGCTATCGAACTGAAGCTTTCTTT	CASMGYRTEAFF
TRBD1	NA	TRBV7-7	15	TRBJ2-7	TGTGCTAGCAGCTTAGCGTTGGGACAGGGCTACGAGCAGTACTTC	CASSLALGQGYEQYF
NA	NA	TRBV5-1	14	TRBJ1-2	TGCGCCAGCAGCTTTGGAGGGGAAGACTATGGCTACACCTTC	CASSFGGEDYGYTF
TRBD1	NA	TRBV7-3	14	TRBJ2-5	TGTGCCAGCAGTCAGACAGGGGGCAAGGAGACCCAGTACTTC	CASSQTGGKETQYF
NA	NA	TRBV5-5	15	TRBJ2-1	TGTGCCAGCAGCCCTGGGACAAAACTCTACAATGAGCAGTTCTTC	CASSPGTKLYNEQFF
TRBD1	once	TRBV18	16	TRBJ1-2	TGTGCCAGCTCACCACTCACAGGGGGCAGTGACTATGGCTACACCTTC	CASSPLTGGSDYGYTF
NA	NA	TRBV2	14	TRBJ1-2	TGTGCCAGCAGTCAGGACAGACCTAACTATGGCTACACCTTC	CASSQDRPNYGYTF
TRBD2	NA	TRBV10-3	13	TRBJ2-7	TGTGCCATCAGGGGGACTACCGGGACCGAGCAGTACTTC	CAIRGTTGTEQYF
NA	NA	TRBV28	14	TRBJ1-4	TGTGCCAGCAAGGGGCCAGGTGGTAATGAAAAACTGTTTTTT	CASKGPGGNEKLFF
NA	few	TRBV9	15	TRBJ2-5	TGTGCCAGCAGCGTCCTAGACGGTGCGTGGGAGACCCAGTACTTC	CASSVLDGAWETQYF
NA	NA	TRBV24-1	15	TRBJ1-4	TGTGCCACCAGTGACCCCGGCGGGATTAATGAAAAACTGTTTTTT	CATSDPGGINEKLFF
NA	NA	TRBV6-6	12	TRBJ2-4	TGTGCCAGCAGTCCCCTAGGCGACATTCAGTACTTC	CASSPLGDIQYF
TRBD2	NA	TRBV30	15	TRBJ2-3	TGTGCCTGGAGTCAATTAGCGGGAGTGGGAGATACGCAGTATTTT	CAWSQLAGVGDTQYF
NA	NA	TRBV4-1	14	TRBJ1-1	TGCGCCAGCAGCCAGGAGACAGCCAACACTGAAGCTTTCTTT	CASSQETANTEAFF
TRBD2	once	TRBV28	17	TRBJ2-1	TGTGCCAGCAGTTTATTCGGACTAGCGGAAAAGTACAATGAGCAGTTCTTC	CASSLFGLAEKYNEQFF
NA	NA	TRBV3-1/TRBV3-2	14	TRBJ1-1	TGTGCCAGCAGCCAGATGGCACAGAGCACTGAAGCTTTCTTT	CASSQMAQSTEAFF
TRBD1	NA	TRBV20-1	14	TRBJ1-6	TGCAGTGCTAGTGGACAGGGTCGTAATTCACCCCTCCACTTT	CSASGQGRNSPLHF
NA	NA	TRBV18	14	TRBJ1-1	TGTGCCAGCTCACTGGACAGCTCAAACACTGAAGCTTTCTTT	CASSLDSSNTEAFF
TRBD2	NA	TRBV25-1	17	TRBJ2-7	TGTGCCAGCTCGGGGGCTAGCGGGAGGCCCTTCGCCTACGAGCAGTACTTC	CASSGASGRPFAYEQYF
NA	NA	TRBV2	14	TRBJ2-2	TGTGCCAGCAGGGGGGCGTTGGTCACCGGGGAGCTGTTTTTT	CASRGALVTGELFF
NA	NA	TRBV5-1	13	TRBJ2-5	TGCGCCAGCAGCGTTCAGGGTAGGGAGACCCAGTACTTC	CASSVQGRETQYF
NA	NA	TRBV7-2	14	TRBJ1-4	TGTGCCAGCAGCTTAACGGGAGCAGGGGAAAAACTGTTTTTT	CASSLTGAGEKLFF
TRBD1	NA	TRBV5-1	15	TRBJ2-7	TGCGCCAGCAGCTTACCTCGGACAGGGGACTACGAGCAGTACTTC	CASSLPRTGDYEQYF
NA	NA	TRBV29-1	12	TRBJ2-5	TGCAGCGTTGGACAGCTACGGGAGACCCAGTACTTC	CSVGQLRETQYF
TRBD1	NA	TRBV5-5	16	TRBJ1-6	TGTGCCAGCAGCCGGGGACAGGGGACCTATAATTCACCCCTCCACTTT	CASSRGQGTYNSPLHF
NA	NA	TRBV6-5	16	TRBJ1-3	TGTGCCAGCAGTTACTCGATTGTTAGCTCTGGAAACACCATATATTTT	CASSYSIVSSGNTIYF
NA	once	TRBV30	14	TRBJ1-5	TGTGCCTGGAGTTCAATGACAGTCAATCAGCCCCAGCATTTT	CAWSSMTVNQPQHF
NA	NA	TRBV30	13	TRBJ2-7	TGTGCCTGGAGGGGGACTGGGTCGGGGGAGCAGTACTTC	CAWRGTGSGEQYF
NA	NA	TRBV6-2/TRBV6-3	11	TRBJ2-5	TGTGCCAGCAGTTACTCCCGAGGCCAGTACTTC	CASSYSRGQYF
NA	NA	TRBV6-6	11	TRBJ1-4	TGTGCCAGCAGCCTGAGGGAAAAACTGTTTTTT	CASSLREKLFF
NA	once	TRBV27	14	TRBJ2-5	TGTGCCAGCAGTTTCAGGTCCGGGGAGGAGACCCAGTACTTC	CASSFRSGEETQYF
TRBD2	NA	TRBV25-1	17	TRBJ2-5	TGTGCCAGCAGTGACCCCTCGCTGGGGGGGACTCAAGAGACCCAGTACTTC	CASSDPSLGGTQETQYF
NA	NA	TRBV4-3	17	TRBJ1-4	TGCGCCAGCAGCCAAGGGCAGGGTCCCCTTACTAATGAAAAACTGTTTTTT	CASSQGQGPLTNEKLFF
TRBD2	NA	TRBV4-1	17	TRBJ2-2	TGCGCCAGCAGCCAAGATCCGGCGGGAGCGAACACCGGGGAGCTGTTTTTT	CASSQDPAGANTGELFF
TRBD1	NA	TRBV4-2	16	TRBJ1-6	TGTGCCAGCAGCCAAAGAGGACAGGGGGATAATTCACCCCTCCACTTT	CASSQRGQGDNSPLHF
NA	NA	TRBV10-3	14	TRBJ2-2	TGTGCCATCAGTGAGTCTACAGGGCTCGGGGAGCTGTTTTTT	CAISESTGLGELFF
NA	NA	TRBV27	14	TRBJ1-5	TGTGCCAGCAGTTTAGGCGGGGAAAGTCAGCCCCAGCATTTT	CASSLGGESQPQHF
TRBD1	few	TRBV10-2	15	TRBJ2-1	TGCGCCAGCTCCCGATCTAGACAGGGGGTAAATGAGCAGTTCTTC	CASSRSRQGVNEQFF
TRBD1	NA	TRBV6-6	15	TRBJ1-3	TGTGCCAGCAGTTACGGGGCAGGGGGCGGAAACACCATATATTTT	CASSYGAGGGNTIYF
NA	NA	TRBV5-6	17	TRBJ2-1	TGTGCCAGCAGCTTGGTCCCCCTAGCCCTAACCTACAATGAGCAGTTCTTC	CASSLVPLALTYNEQFF
NA	NA	TRBV5-5	14	TRBJ2-7	TGTGCCAGCAGCTACCCGGGATTAACCTACGAGCAGTACTTC	CASSYPGLTYEQYF
NA	few	TRBV6-5	14	TRBJ1-5	TGTGCCAGCACCGAGGGTGCCAGCAATCAGCCCCAGCATTTT	CASTEGASNQPQHF